One and the same sample provided the 23 T cell receptor beta chains below, sequenced in a study of PD-L1 blockade in urothelial cancer. Sequencing used immunoSEQ multiplex PCR; TCRdb keeps in-frame clones, though not all of them. The sample shows approximately 38,000 clones, about 83% of them seen only once. This specimen was PBMCs, taken around atezolizumab (anti-PD-L1) treatment. These receptors were obtained from a man between 60 and 75 years old with urothelial cancer.

The chain carries TRBV21-1 and TRBJ2-7; the table calls TRBD2, which could not be checked here. TRBV21-1 is a pseudogene locus. The CDR3 totals 16 residues. CDR3 residues: CASSGRTSGSSYEQYF. The CDR3 nucleotides are TGTGCCAGCAGCGGCCGGACTAGCGGGAGCTCCTACGAGCAGTACTTC.

V is TRBV2 and J is TRBJ1-6; 9 bases map to TRBD1. Per the germline V gene, CDR1 is SNHLY and CDR2 is FYNNEI. The CDR3 spans 16 residues. V was pared by 1 base and J by 6 bases, with 4 bases of the junction left unmatched. The DNA of the CDR3 is TGTGCCAGCAGTGAAGATTTGGGACAGGGTAATTCACCCCTCCACTTT. Its translation: CASSEDLGQGNSPLHF.

CDR3 in DNA: TGTGCCAGCAGGGACAGACAGGTTTGGGGTTCACCCCTCCACTTT. Amino acid sequence: CASRDRQVWGSPLHF. The rearrangement joins TRBV6-5 to TRBJ1-6; D possibly corresponds to TRBD1 (6 bases). Germline lookup yields CDR1 MNHEY and CDR2 SVGAGI. The CDR3 has 15 amino acids. Between the trimmed V and J ends, which lost 6 bases and 9 bases, there was a span of 18 bases.

The chain has TRBV5-1 and TRBJ2-1; 9 nucleotides line up with TRBD2. The length of the CDR3 is 17 residues. Germline V gives CDR1 SGHRS, CDR2 YFSETQ. Trimming cost V 3 bases and J 6 bases; bases outside gene matches: 13. The CDR3 region has the DNA TGCGCCAGCAGCTCGGGGGGGAGCGGGAGGCCCTCCAATGAGCAGTTCTTC. As protein: CASSSGGSGRPSNEQFF.

The CDR3 loop reads CATSRDGTGYNEQFF. The CDR3 DNA reads as TGTGCCACCAGCAGAGACGGGACAGGTTACAATGAGCAGTTCTTC. The chain uses TRBV15 and TRBJ2-1; 8 bases fit TRBD1. Germline assignment: CDR1 LNHNV and CDR2 YYDKDF (reference sequence). This CDR3 has 15 amino acids. V gave up 0 bases and J gave up 4 bases; unmatched junction bases: 2.

As DNA, the CDR3 is TGTGCCAGCAGTTACATGAATCAGCCCCAGCATTTT. It codes for CASSYMNQPQHF. V and J are TRBV2 and TRBJ1-5; the D is unclear. This CDR3 is built from 12 residues. The germline gives CDR1 SNHLY, CDR2 FYNNEI. V lost 5 bases, J lost 4 bases, and 6 bases lay in between.

This clone has a single count. The V gene is TRBV5-1, the J gene TRBJ1-1; no firm D call. The germline V gene encodes CDR1 SGHRS and CDR2 YFSETQ. The CDR3 runs to 14 residues. Trimming shortened V by 0 bases and J by 7 bases, and 13 bases separated the two germline ends. CDR3 sequence reads: CASSLDPGLGEAFF. Here the CDR3 DNA reads TGCGCCAGCAGCTTGGATCCGGGGTTGGGTGAAGCTTTCTTT.

The J gene is TRBJ2-1, the V gene TRBV11-2; TRBD2 might be the D (6 bases). Between the trimmed V and J ends, which lost 1 base and 7 bases, there was a span of 8 bases. CDR3 length: 13 amino acids. The germline V gene encodes CDR1 SGHAT and CDR2 FQNNGV. The CDR3 here is CASSLVRGNEQFF. The DNA of the CDR3 is TGTGCCAGCAGCTTAGTCCGGGGGAATGAGCAGTTCTTC.

The chain uses TRBV19 and TRBJ1-5; D may be TRBD1 (6 bases). Germline V lookup: CDR1 LNHDA, CDR2 SQIVND (reference sequence). The CDR3 extends over 15 amino acids. Between the trimmed V and J ends, which lost 1 base and 0 bases, there was a span of 7 bases. Here the CDR3 reads CASSIGTVSNQPQHF. The CDR3, as DNA: TGTGCCAGTAGTATAGGGACAGTTAGCAATCAGCCCCAGCATTTT. The whole variable domain, remainder taken from reference TRBV19 and TRBJ1-5, is DGGITQSPKYLFRKEGQNVTLSCEQNLNHDAMYWYRQDPGQGLRLIYYSQIVNDFQKGDIAEGYSVSREKKESFPLTVTSAQKNPTAFYLCASSIGTVSNQPQHFGDGTRLSIL.

The CDR3 loop is CASSLLASEQFF. The CDR3 DNA sequence: TGTGCCAGCAGCCTTTTAGCTTCCGAGCAGTTCTTC. V and J are TRBV2 and TRBJ2-1, with D uncertain. Trimming removed 6 bases from V and 10 bases from J, with 13 bases in between. The CDR3 length is 12 residues. Germline CDR1 SNHLY, CDR2 FYNNEI.

The rearrangement joins TRBV15 to TRBJ1-6; the match to TRBD1 covers 8 bases. The CDR3 sequence is 14 residues long. V trimming: 5 bases; J trimming: 3 bases; junction bases outside the gene matches: 0. CDR1 is LNHNV and CDR2 is YYDKDF in the germline V gene (reference sequence). CDR3 region: CATSGQGYNSPLHF. Written as DNA, the CDR3 is TGTGCCACCAGCGGACAGGGCTATAATTCACCCCTCCACTTT. The variable domain in full, with the rest retrieved from reference TRBV15 and TRBJ1-6, is DAMVIQNPRYQVTQFGKPVTLSCSQTLNHNVMYWYQQKSSQAPKLLFHYYDKDFNNEADTPDNFQSRRPNTSFCFLDIRSPGLGDTAMYLCATSGQGYNSPLHFGNGTRLTVT.

The chain recombines TRBV5-4 with TRBJ1-3; no firm D call. The germline gives CDR1 SGHNT, CDR2 YYREEE (reference sequence). Trimming cost V 4 bases and J 7 bases, with 18 bases left between them. This CDR3 spans 15 amino acids. CDR3 residues: CASSTRRKSGNTIYF. CDR3 bases: TGTGCCAGCAGCACGAGACGTAAGTCGGGGAACACCATATATTTT.

The chain combines TRBV9 with TRBJ2-5; 9 positions match TRBD1. Germline V lookup: CDR1 SGDLS, CDR2 YYNGEE. This CDR3 is built from 16 residues. V shed 4 bases, J shed 1 base, and the junction held 8 bases outside the gene matches. The CDR3 DNA is TGTGCCAGCAGCTTTCGCCGGGACAGGGTCCAAGAGACCCAGTACTTC. This sequence encodes CASSFRRDRVQETQYF. The entire variable domain, with the rest obtained from reference TRBV9 and TRBJ2-5, is as follows: DSGVTQTPKHLITATGQRVTLRCSPRSGDLSVYWYQQSLDQGLQFLIQYYNGEERAKGNILERFSAQQFPDLHSELNLSSLELGDSALYFCASSFRRDRVQETQYFGPGTRLLVL.

V and J are TRBV28 and TRBJ1-1; tentatively, D is TRBD1 (5 bases). The germline V and J ends were trimmed by 3 bases and 2 bases, with 10 bases remaining between them. Germline assignment: CDR1 MDHEN and CDR2 SYDVKM. The CDR3 runs 14 residues. CDR3 loop: CASSLVTANTEAFF. The DNA for the CDR3 is TGTGCCAGCAGTTTGGTGACAGCTAACACTGAAGCTTTCTTT. Based on the CDR3 plus reference TRBV28 and TRBJ1-1, the full variable domain is DVKVTQSSRYLVKRTGEKVFLECVQDMDHENMFWYRQDPGLGLRLIYFSYDVKMKEKGDIPEGYSVSREKKERFSLILESASTNQTSMYLCASSLVTANTEAFFGQGTRLTVV.

This chain links TRBV5-1 with TRBJ2-7; D is possibly TRBD1 (6 bases). The CDR3 is made up of 14 amino acids. CDR1 and CDR2 (germline): SGHRS, YFSETQ. The ends were cut back, 2 bases at V and 0 bases at J, with 9 bases in the middle. DNA for the CDR3: TGCGCCAGCAGCTTAGGGACATCCTCCTACGAGCAGTACTTC. Protein: CASSLGTSSYEQYF.

The chain joins TRBV7-8 to TRBJ1-1; perhaps TRBD1 as D (5 bases). Looked up from germline, CDR1 is SGHVS and CDR2 is FQNEAQ. CDR3 length: 14 amino acids. Trimming shortened V by 8 bases and J by 6 bases, and 19 bases separated the two germline ends. In DNA, the CDR3 is TGTGCCAGCTGCCTCAGGGAAGGGTACTCTGAAGCTTTCTTT. Protein product: CASCLREGYSEAFF.

This sequence joins TRBV7-9 and TRBJ2-7; 10 nucleotides line up with TRBD1. Per the germline V gene, CDR1 is SEHNR and CDR2 is FQNEAQ (reference sequence). V shed 5 bases and J 4 bases; nucleotides not matched to a gene: 8. This CDR3 comprises 15 residues. The CDR3 bases are TGTGCCAGCAGCGCGATGGACAGGGGGAATTACGAGCAGTACTTC. Protein sequence: CASSAMDRGNYEQYF.

The chain links TRBV5-1 to TRBJ2-1, with 11 bases matching TRBD2. The V segment lost 3 bases and the J segment 6 bases; nucleotides outside the gene matches: 5. The germline V gene has CDR1 SGHRS and CDR2 YFSETQ. The CDR3 length is 15 residues. CDR3 sequence reads: CASSSTSGIVNEQFF. The DNA for the CDR3 is TGCGCCAGCAGCTCGACTAGCGGGATAGTCAATGAGCAGTTCTTC.

The chain links TRBV7-2 to TRBJ2-5, with TRBD2 as a possible D gene (5 bases). V lost 5 bases and J lost 3, with 10 bases in between. CDR1 is SGHTA, CDR2 FQGNSA, per germline. The length of the CDR3 is 13 residues. The CDR3 sequence: CASSRDYKETQYF. As DNA, the CDR3 is TGTGCCAGCAGCCGCGACTACAAAGAGACCCAGTACTTC.

V gene TRBV11-2 combines with J gene TRBJ1-3; the D is unclear. The CDR3 runs to 12 residues. Trimming removed 5 bases from V and 6 bases from J, with 8 bases in between. Germline V gene lookup returns CDR1 SGHAT and CDR2 FQNNGV. CDR3 sequence (DNA): TGTGCCAGCAGCCGACAAGAAAACACCATATATTTT. It yields the protein CASSRQENTIYF. Full variable domain (rest looked up from reference TRBV11-2 and TRBJ1-3): EAGVAQSPRYKIIEKRQSVAFWCNPISGHATLYWYQQILGQGPKLLIQFQNNGVVDDSQLPKDRFSAERLKGVDSTLKIQPAKLEDSAVYLCASSRQENTIYFGEGSWLTVV.

V is TRBV27 and J is TRBJ1-3, with 7 bases matching TRBD1. Germline CDR1 MNHEY, CDR2 SMNVEV (reference sequence). The CDR3 contains 16 residues. V was clipped by 5 bases and J by 0 bases; unmatched bases: 7. The DNA for the CDR3 is TGTGCCAGCAGTCCTGACAGGGTGTCCTCTGGAAACACCATATATTTT. Residues: CASSPDRVSSGNTIYF.

This clone appeared a single time. The chain couples TRBV6-6 to TRBJ2-7, with D perhaps TRBD2 (5 bases). The CDR3 totals 13 residues. V was cut by 11 bases and J by 2 bases, with 16 bases left in between. Per the germline V gene, CDR1 is MNHNY and CDR2 is SVGAGI (reference sequence). Here the CDR3 DNA reads TGTGCCTCAGAAACGGGGAACGCCTACGAGCAGTACTTC. The encoded protein is CASETGNAYEQYF.

This sequence joins TRBV12-5 and TRBJ2-7, with TRBD2 as a possible D gene (6 bases). Trimming cost V 5 bases and J 6 bases, with 14 bases left between them. There are 13 residues in the CDR3. The germline CDR1 and CDR2 sequences are LGHNT and FRNRAP. For the CDR3, the DNA is TGTGCTAGTGGTCTCGCGGGGTCCGGCGAGCAGTACTTC. As protein: CASGLAGSGEQYF.